These 25 T cell receptor beta chains were sequenced from one sample in a study of technical replicates of blood from several donors. Repertoires were generated with immunoSEQ multiplex PCR, while TCRdb's copy carries only in-frame clones and drops some. The sample carries about 81,000 clones, almost 96% recorded once. The sequencing input was T cells isolated from PBMCs. The receptors originated from a human donor in good health.

The CDR3 sequence is CASATGELFF. The CDR3 nucleotides are TGTGCCAGCGCGACCGGGGAGCTGTTTTTT. The chain recombines TRBV6-5 with TRBJ2-2; D is uncertain. There are 10 residues in the CDR3. Germline assignment: CDR1 MNHEY and CDR2 SVGAGI. Trimming pared 8 bases from V and 5 bases from J, leaving 3 bases between.

The chain joins TRBV4-3 to TRBJ2-1; 9 bases match TRBD2. The length of the CDR3 is 17 residues. Germline trimming cut 0 bases from V and 3 bases from J; bases unmatched to any gene: 6. Germline V gene data show CDR1 as LGHNA and CDR2 as YSLEER. The CDR3 reads CASSQDRLADHYNEQFF. CDR3 DNA: TGCGCCAGCAGCCAAGATCGACTAGCGGACCACTACAATGAGCAGTTCTTC.

V is TRBV6-5 and J is TRBJ2-1; a possible D gene is TRBD2 (5 bases). V dropped 5 bases and J dropped 5 bases, with 13 bases sitting between them. The CDR3 contains 14 residues. Germline CDR1 and CDR2: MNHEY and SVGAGI. Here the CDR3 reads CASSPSWRDNEQFF. DNA of the CDR3: TGTGCCAGCAGTCCCTCCTGGCGGGACAATGAGCAGTTCTTC.

This sequence joins TRBV19 and TRBJ1-5; D might be TRBD1 (6 bases). This CDR3 region has 15 residues. Trimming took 0 bases from V and 5 from J, leaving 11 bases between them. Germline V gene sequence: CDR1 LNHDA, CDR2 SQIVND (reference sequence). Written as DNA, the CDR3 is TGTGCCAGTAGTATAGATAGCAGGGGCTATCAGCCCCAGCATTTT. Protein: CASSIDSRGYQPQHF.

The CDR3: CASSSDSWEQYF. The CDR3 region has the DNA TGTGCCAGCAGCTCGGACAGTTGGGAGCAGTACTTC. This chain joins TRBV7-9 and TRBJ2-7; tentative D call: TRBD1 (6 bases). The germline gives CDR1 SEHNR, CDR2 FQNEAQ (reference sequence). Trimming took off 4 bases at V and 7 bases at J, with 11 bases between the two ends. CDR3 length equals 12 residues.

V is TRBV29-1 and J is TRBJ2-1; 8 nucleotides agree with TRBD2. The ends lost 3 bases at V and 8 bases at J; junction bases unmatched: 9. The CDR3 is made up of 14 amino acids. Germline values: CDR1 SQVTM, CDR2 ANQGSEA. DNA of the CDR3: TGCAGCGTTGACGCGCAGCGGGAGCTCGATGAGCAGTTCTTC. Amino acids: CSVDAQRELDEQFF.

The chain recombines TRBV5-6 with TRBJ1-1, with 8 bases lining up with TRBD1. The ends lost 5 bases at V and 3 bases at J; junction bases unmatched: 3. The CDR3 spans 13 residues. Germline assignment: CDR1 SGHDT and CDR2 YYEEEE. Here the CDR3 DNA reads TGTGCCAGCAGTCCGGACAGGGACACTGAAGCTTTCTTT. It translates to CASSPDRDTEAFF.

The gene calls are TRBV7-8 and TRBJ2-2, with D perhaps matching TRBD1 (5 bases). Germline V gene lookup returns CDR1 SGHVS and CDR2 FQNEAQ. The length of the CDR3 is 13 residues. Trimming took 5 bases from V and 9 from J, leaving 13 bases between them. The CDR3 here is CASSILTDRELFF. The CDR3 DNA follows: TGTGCCAGCAGCATATTGACAGACCGGGAGCTGTTTTTT.

The V and J genes are TRBV10-1 and TRBJ2-2, with D possibly matching TRBD1 (5 bases). Per germline, CDR1 WNHNN and CDR2 SYGVQD (reference sequence). The CDR3 has 14 amino acids. The V end lost 5 bases, the J end lost 4 bases, and 11 bases lay between the germline ends. This CDR3 is CASSYRSGTGELFF. In DNA, the CDR3 is TGCGCCAGCAGTTACAGGTCGGGCACCGGGGAGCTGTTTTTT.

V is TRBV4-1 and J is TRBJ2-7; 9 bases map to TRBD2. This CDR3 is 15 amino acids long. V shed 4 bases and J 3 bases; nucleotides not matched to a gene: 7. Germline CDR1 MGHRA, CDR2 YSYEKL. Written as DNA, the CDR3 is TGCGCCAGCAGCCCCCGAGGGACTAGCCACTACGAGCAGTACTTC. Translation: CASSPRGTSHYEQYF.

The chain is built from TRBV6-6 and TRBJ1-1; D unclear. V was trimmed by 6 bases and J by 4 bases, leaving 12 bases between them. The CDR3 spans 13 residues. Germline V gives CDR1 MNHNY, CDR2 SVGAGI (reference sequence). CDR3 protein: CASSLSRVTEAFF. The DNA of the CDR3 is TGTGCCAGCAGCCTCAGTCGGGTCACTGAAGCTTTCTTT.

The rearrangement joins TRBV25-1 to TRBJ2-4, with 8 bases identical to TRBD1. J gave up 0 bases and V 4 bases, and 5 bases lay outside the gene matches. Germline-derived CDR1 and CDR2 are MGHDK and SYGVNS. This CDR3 region has 16 residues. In nucleotides, the CDR3 is TGTGCCAGCAGTGGACTCAGGGGGCGAGCCAAAAACATTCAGTACTTC. The encoded protein is CASSGLRGRAKNIQYF.

A word on this clone: One end of the junction varies from germline; a read error may be responsible. The gene calls are TRBV29-1 and TRBJ1-1, with a weak D call TRBD1 (6 bases). The CDR3 spans 15 residues. CDR1 is SQVTM, CDR2 ANQGSEA, per germline. The CDR3 here is CSGEQGTGWNTEAFF. DNA for the CDR3: TGCAGCGGTGAACAGGGTACAGGGTGGAACACTGAAGCTTTCTTT.

This chain uses TRBV11-3 with TRBJ1-1, with D possibly matching TRBD1 (5 bases). The germline V gene encodes CDR1 SGHNT and CDR2 YENEEA. V was pared by 1 base and J by 3 bases, with 12 bases between. The CDR3 is made up of 15 amino acids. The chain's CDR3 is CASSLGPEGDTEAFF. CDR3 in DNA: TGTGCCAGCAGCTTAGGCCCCGAAGGGGACACTGAAGCTTTCTTT.

The chain links TRBV11-2 to TRBJ2-7; D might be TRBD1 (6 bases). Looked up from germline, CDR1 is SGHAT and CDR2 is FQNNGV. V was pared by 5 bases and J by 2 bases, with 10 bases between. The CDR3 covers 13 residues. CDR3 sequence reads: CASSEGQPYEQYF. The CDR3 DNA reads TGTGCCAGCAGCGAAGGACAGCCCTACGAGCAGTACTTC.

The chain joins TRBV28 to TRBJ1-1; possibly TRBD1 for D (5 bases). V was cut by 3 bases and J by 5 bases, with 19 bases left in between. This CDR3 comprises 16 residues. From germline, CDR1 is MDHEN and CDR2 SYDVKM. The CDR3 nucleotides are TGTGCCAGCAGTTTTTTAAGATCGGCGGGACGAACTGAAGCTTTCTTT. This encodes CASSFLRSAGRTEAFF.

This clone was observed a few times. This rearrangement joins TRBV7-2 to TRBJ2-3; D not certain. CDR3 length: 13 residues. V lost 1 base, J lost 4 bases, and 6 bases lay in between. Germline V gene sequence: CDR1 SGHTA, CDR2 FQGNSA. The chain's CDR3 is CASSLVSADTQYF. The CDR3, as DNA: TGTGCCAGCAGCTTAGTCTCTGCAGATACGCAGTATTTT.

This sequence joins TRBV25-1 and TRBJ2-4; TRBD1 agrees at 9 bases. CDR1 MGHDK and CDR2 SYGVNS come from the germline V gene. This CDR3 is 16 amino acids long. V trimming: 4 bases; J trimming: 6 bases; junction bases outside the gene matches: 10. The CDR3 protein is CASSVAGTGSANIQYF. The CDR3 DNA reads as TGTGCCAGCAGTGTGGCCGGGACAGGGTCCGCAAACATTCAGTACTTC.

This clone appeared a few times. The chain links TRBV11-1 to TRBJ2-1, with 8 positions matching TRBD1. The V and J ends lost 5 bases and 8 bases, in that order; junction bases with no gene match: 5. The length of the CDR3 is 13 residues. In germline, CDR1 is SGHAT, CDR2 FQDESV (reference sequence). CDR3 residues: CASSPDRGHEQFF. Written as DNA, the CDR3 is TGTGCCAGCAGCCCAGACAGGGGCCATGAGCAGTTCTTC.

V gene TRBV7-3 combines with J gene TRBJ2-2; 9 bases are shared with TRBD1. CDR3 length: 17 residues. CDR1 is SGHTA and CDR2 is FQGTGA in the germline V gene. V dropped 5 bases and J dropped 2; count of bases not matched to a gene: 9. The CDR3, as DNA: TGTGCCAGCAGCACAGACCGGGACAGGGTTAACACCGGGGAGCTGTTTTTT. It translates to CASSTDRDRVNTGELFF. The full variable domain, its missing parts supplied by reference TRBV7-3 and TRBJ2-2, is GAGVSQTPSNKVTEKGKYVELRCDPISGHTALYWYRQSLGQGPEFLIYFQGTGAADDSGLPNDRFFAVRPEGSVSTLKIQRTERGDSAVYLCASSTDRDRVNTGELFFGEGSRLTVL.

The J gene is TRBJ2-7, the V gene TRBV7-9; D might be TRBD2 (6 bases). The CDR3 is 14 residues long. V shed 5 bases and J shed 5 bases, with 16 bases lying between them. Germline V lookup: CDR1 SEHNR, CDR2 FQNEAQ (reference sequence). DNA of the CDR3: TGTGCCAGCAGCCTAAGCGGGTATAAGGACGAGCAGTACTTC. It encodes CASSLSGYKDEQYF. Together with reference TRBV7-9 and TRBJ2-7, the CDR3 gives the full variable domain: DTGVSQNPRHKITKRGQNVTFRCDPISEHNRLYWYRQTLGQGPEFLTYFQNEAQLEKSRLLSDRFSAERPKGSFSTLEIQRTEQGDSAMYLCASSLSGYKDEQYFGPGTRLTVT.

This clone has a single count. J is TRBJ1-4 and V is TRBV18, with a tentative D call TRBD1 (5 bases). This CDR3 is built from 14 residues. Germline CDR1 reads KGHSH; CDR2 reads LQKENI. V lost 5 bases to trimming and J lost 0 bases, with 7 bases between them. CDR3 amino acids: CASSTTATNEKLFF. The DNA of the CDR3 is TGTGCCAGCTCAACGACAGCAACTAATGAAAAACTGTTTTTT.

The chain is built from TRBV5-4 and TRBJ2-7; D might be TRBD1 (7 bases). There are 14 residues in the CDR3. Trimming took off 2 bases at V and 7 bases at J, with 16 bases between the two ends. Germline V gene data show CDR1 as SGHNT and CDR2 as YYREEE (reference sequence). The CDR3 region has the DNA TGTGCCAGCAGCTTCGGGACAGTTGCGGGGGAGCAGTACTTC. Its protein product is CASSFGTVAGEQYF.

There are a few counts of this clone. The V gene is TRBV19, the J gene TRBJ2-7; 14 bases are shared with TRBD2. Germline CDR1 and CDR2: LNHDA and SQIVND (reference sequence). The CDR3 contains 16 residues. Trimming cost V 6 bases and J 6 bases; bases outside gene matches: 10. CDR3: CASRDLTSGRVGEQYF. The CDR3 region has the DNA TGTGCCAGTAGGGACCTGACTAGCGGGAGGGTCGGCGAGCAGTACTTC. The whole variable domain, remainder taken from reference TRBV19 and TRBJ2-7, is DGGITQSPKYLFRKEGQNVTLSCEQNLNHDAMYWYRQDPGQGLRLIYYSQIVNDFQKGDIAEGYSVSREKKESFPLTVTSAQKNPTAFYLCASRDLTSGRVGEQYFGPGTRLTVT.

J is TRBJ2-7 and V is TRBV6-1; tentatively, D is TRBD1 (6 bases). Looked up from germline, CDR1 is MNHNS and CDR2 is SASEGT. V dropped 2 bases and J dropped 5 bases, with 7 bases sitting between them. The length of the CDR3 is 12 residues. The chain's CDR3 is CASSEQGNEQYF. Here the CDR3 DNA reads TGTGCCAGCAGTGAACAGGGGAACGAGCAGTACTTC.